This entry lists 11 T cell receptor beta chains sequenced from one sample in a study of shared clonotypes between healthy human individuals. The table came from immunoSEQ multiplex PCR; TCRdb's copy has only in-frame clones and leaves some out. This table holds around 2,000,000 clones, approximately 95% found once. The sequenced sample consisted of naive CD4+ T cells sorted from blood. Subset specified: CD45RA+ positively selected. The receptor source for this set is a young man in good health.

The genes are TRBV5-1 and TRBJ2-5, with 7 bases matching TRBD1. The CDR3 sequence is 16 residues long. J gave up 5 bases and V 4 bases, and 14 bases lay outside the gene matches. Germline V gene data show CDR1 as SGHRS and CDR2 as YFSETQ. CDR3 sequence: CASSPRRGQTSETQYF. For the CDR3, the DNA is TGCGCCAGCAGCCCGCGCCGGGGACAGACTTCTGAGACCCAGTACTTC.

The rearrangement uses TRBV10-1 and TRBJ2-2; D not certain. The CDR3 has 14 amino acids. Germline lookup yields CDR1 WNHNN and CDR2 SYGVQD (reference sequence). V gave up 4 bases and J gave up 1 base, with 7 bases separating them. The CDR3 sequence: CASSGPLNTGELFF. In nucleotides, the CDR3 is TGCGCCAGCAGTGGCCCCCTGAACACCGGGGAGCTGTTTTTT.

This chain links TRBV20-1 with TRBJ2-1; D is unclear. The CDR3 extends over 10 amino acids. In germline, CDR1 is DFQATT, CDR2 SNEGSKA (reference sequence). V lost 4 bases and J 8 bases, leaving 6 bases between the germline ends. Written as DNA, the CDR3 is TGCAGTGCTACTCTAGATGAGCAGTTCTTC. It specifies CSATLDEQFF.

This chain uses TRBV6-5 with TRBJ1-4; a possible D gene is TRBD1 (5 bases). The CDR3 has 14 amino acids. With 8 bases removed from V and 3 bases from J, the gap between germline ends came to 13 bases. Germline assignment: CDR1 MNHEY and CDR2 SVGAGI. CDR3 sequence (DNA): TGTGCCAGCGGAAGGGGAAGAGCTAATGAAAAACTGTTTTTT. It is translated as CASGRGRANEKLFF.

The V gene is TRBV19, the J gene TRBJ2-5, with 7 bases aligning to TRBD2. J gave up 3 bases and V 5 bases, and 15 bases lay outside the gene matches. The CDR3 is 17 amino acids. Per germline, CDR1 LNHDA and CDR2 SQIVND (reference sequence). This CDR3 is CASSLRLVGGRKETQYF. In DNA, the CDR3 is TGTGCCAGTAGTTTACGACTGGTGGGCGGGAGAAAAGAGACCCAGTACTTC.

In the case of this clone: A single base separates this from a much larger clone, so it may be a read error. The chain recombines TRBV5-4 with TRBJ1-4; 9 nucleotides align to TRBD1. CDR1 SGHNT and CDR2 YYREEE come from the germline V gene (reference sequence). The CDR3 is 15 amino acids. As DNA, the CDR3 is TGTGCCAGCGGCTTGGGACAGGGAAAGGAGGAAAAACTGTTTTTT. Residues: CASGLGQGKEEKLFF.

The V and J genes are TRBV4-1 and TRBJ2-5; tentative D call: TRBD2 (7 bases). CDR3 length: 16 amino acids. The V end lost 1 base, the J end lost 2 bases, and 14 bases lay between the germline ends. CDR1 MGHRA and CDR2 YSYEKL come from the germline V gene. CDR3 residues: CASSQGARGPQETQYF. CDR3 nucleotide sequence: TGCGCCAGCAGCCAAGGGGCGCGGGGGCCTCAAGAGACCCAGTACTTC.

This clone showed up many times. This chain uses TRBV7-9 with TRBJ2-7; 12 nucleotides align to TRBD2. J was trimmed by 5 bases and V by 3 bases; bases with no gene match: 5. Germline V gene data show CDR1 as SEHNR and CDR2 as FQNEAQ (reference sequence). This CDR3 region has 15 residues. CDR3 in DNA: TGTGCCAGCAGCTTGACTAGCGGGAGTTCCCACGAGCAGTACTTC. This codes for CASSLTSGSSHEQYF. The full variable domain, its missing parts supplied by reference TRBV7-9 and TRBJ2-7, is DTGVSQNPRHKITKRGQNVTFRCDPISEHNRLYWYRQTLGQGPEFLTYFQNEAQLEKSRLLSDRFSAERPKGSFSTLEIQRTEQGDSAMYLCASSLTSGSSHEQYFGPGTRLTVT.

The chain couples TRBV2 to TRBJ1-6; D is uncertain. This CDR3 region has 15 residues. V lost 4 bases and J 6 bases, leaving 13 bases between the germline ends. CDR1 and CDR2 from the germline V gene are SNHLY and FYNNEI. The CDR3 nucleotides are TGTGCCAGCAGTGTACAGCCGCGGTCTAATTCACCCCTCCACTTT. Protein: CASSVQPRSNSPLHF.

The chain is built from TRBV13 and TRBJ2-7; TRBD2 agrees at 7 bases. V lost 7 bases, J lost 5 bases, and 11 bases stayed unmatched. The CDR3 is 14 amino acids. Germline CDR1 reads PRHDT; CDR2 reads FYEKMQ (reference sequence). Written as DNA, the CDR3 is TGTGCCAGCAAAAACCCAGCGGGACTTAACGAGCAGTACTTC. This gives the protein CASKNPAGLNEQYF.

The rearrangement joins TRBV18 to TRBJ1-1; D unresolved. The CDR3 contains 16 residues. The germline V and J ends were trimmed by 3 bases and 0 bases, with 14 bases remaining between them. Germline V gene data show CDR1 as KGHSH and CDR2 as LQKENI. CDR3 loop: CASSPNPPAVNTEAFF. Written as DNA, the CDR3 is TGTGCCAGCTCACCCAACCCCCCGGCAGTGAACACTGAAGCTTTCTTT.